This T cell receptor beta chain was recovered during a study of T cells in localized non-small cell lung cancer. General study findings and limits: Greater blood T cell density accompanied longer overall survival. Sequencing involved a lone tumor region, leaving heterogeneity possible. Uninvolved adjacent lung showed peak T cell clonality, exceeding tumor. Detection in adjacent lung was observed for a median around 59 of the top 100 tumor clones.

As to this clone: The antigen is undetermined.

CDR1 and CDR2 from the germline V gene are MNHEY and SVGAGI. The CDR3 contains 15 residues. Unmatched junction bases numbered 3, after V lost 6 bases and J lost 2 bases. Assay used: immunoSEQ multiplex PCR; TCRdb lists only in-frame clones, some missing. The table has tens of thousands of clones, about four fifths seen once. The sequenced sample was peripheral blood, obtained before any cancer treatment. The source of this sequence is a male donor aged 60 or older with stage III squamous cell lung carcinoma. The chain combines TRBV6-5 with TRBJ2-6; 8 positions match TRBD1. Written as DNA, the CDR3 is TGTGCCAGCAGCCCACAGGGGGCTGGGGCCAACGTCCTGACTTTC. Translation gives CASSPQGAGANVLTF.